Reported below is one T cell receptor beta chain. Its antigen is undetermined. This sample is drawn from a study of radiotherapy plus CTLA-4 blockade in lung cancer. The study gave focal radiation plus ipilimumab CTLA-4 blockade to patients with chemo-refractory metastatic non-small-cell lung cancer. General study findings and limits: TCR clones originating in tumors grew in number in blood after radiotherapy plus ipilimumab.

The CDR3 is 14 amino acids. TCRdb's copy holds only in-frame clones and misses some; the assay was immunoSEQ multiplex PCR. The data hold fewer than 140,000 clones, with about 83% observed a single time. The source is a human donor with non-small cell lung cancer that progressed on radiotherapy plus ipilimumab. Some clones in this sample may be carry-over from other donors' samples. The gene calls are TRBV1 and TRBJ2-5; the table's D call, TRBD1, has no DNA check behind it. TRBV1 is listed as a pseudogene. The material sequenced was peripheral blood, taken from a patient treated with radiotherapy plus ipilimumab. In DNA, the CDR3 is TGCACCAGCAGCCAAGTGCAGGGGCAGGAGACCCAGTACTTC. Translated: CTSSQVQGQETQYF.